The 13 T cell receptor beta chains reported below all come from one sample, sequenced in a study of blood T cell repertoires in COVID-19. Sequenced by immunoSEQ multiplex PCR; TCRdb stores in-frame clones only, minus some. This sample has more than 65,000 clones; about 93% occur once, and the top ten carry approximately 8%. Sequencing was carried out using peripheral blood. These receptors all stem from a human donor in a cohort sampled during active COVID-19.

The count of this clone is one. The chain is built from TRBV7-2 and TRBJ2-7; D is perhaps TRBD2 (6 bases). Germline loops: CDR1 SGHTA, CDR2 FQGNSA. V shed 4 bases and J shed 6 bases, with 19 bases lying between them. The CDR3 sequence is 15 residues long. The CDR3 DNA follows: TGTGCCAGCAGCTCTATGACTAGGGGTCCGGCCGAGCAGTACTTC. It encodes CASSSMTRGPAEQYF.

This chain links TRBV11-2 with TRBJ2-7; 13 nucleotides match TRBD2. CDR1 SGHAT and CDR2 FQNNGV come from the germline V gene. This CDR3 spans 18 amino acids. V lost 1 base, J lost 3 bases, and 9 bases stayed unmatched. The CDR3 loop is CASSLGVRLAGGIYEQYF. In DNA form, the CDR3 reads TGTGCCAGCAGCTTAGGGGTTAGACTAGCGGGGGGTATCTACGAGCAGTACTTC.

J is TRBJ2-7 and V is TRBV6-6; 12 bases match TRBD1. CDR3 length: 16 amino acids. Germline loops: CDR1 MNHNY, CDR2 SVGAGI (reference sequence). V shed 0 bases and J 4 bases; nucleotides not matched to a gene: 4. CDR3: CASSYSEGQGAYEQYF. The CDR3 region has the DNA TGTGCCAGCAGTTACTCTGAGGGACAGGGGGCATACGAGCAGTACTTC.

The CDR3 region has the DNA TGTGCCAGCAGTCGACGGCGGGGGGGAGAAAGCAATGAGCAGTTCTTC. This gives the protein CASSRRRGGESNEQFF. The chain is built from TRBV6-2 or TRBV6-3 and TRBJ2-1, with 9 nucleotides matching TRBD2. The germline V gene encodes CDR1 MNHEY and CDR2 SVGEGT. The V gene end was trimmed by 5 bases and the J gene end by 6 bases; junction bases not matched to a gene: 11. The CDR3 length is 16 residues.

The chain joins TRBV28 to TRBJ1-5; possibly TRBD1 for D (6 bases). CDR3 length: 16 residues. V shed 1 base and J shed 5 bases, with 15 bases lying between them. Germline lookup yields CDR1 MDHEN and CDR2 SYDVKM. CDR3 bases: TGTGCCAGCAGTTTATTTAGCGGGGAGGGGGATCAGCCCCAGCATTTT. As protein: CASSLFSGEGDQPQHF.

The rearrangement links TRBV4-1 to TRBJ2-7, with D tentatively TRBD2 (5 bases). The CDR3 extends over 14 amino acids. The germline CDR1 and CDR2 sequences are MGHRA and YSYEKL. Trimming removed 4 bases at V and 4 bases at J, with 14 bases between. In nucleotides, the CDR3 is TGCGCCAGCAGCCTATCAGACGGGATTTACGAGCAGTACTTC. Translated: CASSLSDGIYEQYF.

The rearrangement joins TRBV4-1 to TRBJ2-3; weak D call: TRBD2 (7 bases). V lost 0 bases, J lost 1 base, and 14 bases lay in between. The germline gives CDR1 MGHRA, CDR2 YSYEKL. This CDR3 has 17 amino acids. CDR3 in amino acids: CASSQDGGALGTDTQYF. In DNA form, the CDR3 reads TGCGCCAGCAGCCAAGATGGGGGGGCGCTGGGCACAGATACGCAGTATTTT.

The chain joins TRBV27 to TRBJ2-7; maybe TRBD2 (5 bases). Trimming stripped 10 bases from V and 5 bases from J, with 12 bases between. Germline loops: CDR1 MNHEY, CDR2 SMNVEV (reference sequence). This CDR3 is built from 11 residues. CDR3 nucleotides: TGTGCCACTAGAGAGGGCAACGAGCAGTACTTC. Translated: CATREGNEQYF.

J is TRBJ1-6 and V is TRBV27; D is unclear. Trimming cost V 3 bases and J 0 bases, with 12 bases left between them. The CDR3 totals 17 residues. Germline V CDR1 and CDR2: MNHEY, SMNVEV (reference sequence). This CDR3 reads CASSLSLGSSYNSPLHF. DNA for the CDR3: TGTGCCAGCAGTTTGAGCCTCGGGAGCTCCTATAATTCACCCCTCCACTTT.

This chain uses TRBV4-1 with TRBJ2-7, with 9 bases matching TRBD2. The CDR3 is made up of 16 amino acids. Trimming took 0 bases from V and 2 from J; bases not matched to a gene: 5. CDR1 and CDR2 (germline): MGHRA, YSYEKL. In nucleotides, the CDR3 is TGCGCCAGCAGCCAAGAAGGTAGCGGGGGAGCCTACGAGCAGTACTTC. Its translation is CASSQEGSGGAYEQYF.

V is TRBV10-3 and J is TRBJ2-7; tentatively, D is TRBD2 (6 bases). CDR1 and CDR2 (germline): ENHRY, SYGVKD. The CDR3 length is 14 residues. V was cut by 3 bases and J by 4 bases, with 13 bases left in between. The CDR3: CAISDGGDPYEQYF. As DNA, the CDR3 is TGTGCCATCAGTGACGGCGGGGACCCATACGAGCAGTACTTC.

The chain links TRBV3-1 (or the pseudogene TRBV3-2) to TRBJ1-2, with 9 bases that match TRBD1. This CDR3 comprises 14 residues. V shed 2 bases and J 4 bases; nucleotides not matched to a gene: 2. The germline V gene encodes CDR1 LGHDT and CDR2 YNNKEL (reference sequence). The CDR3 DNA follows: TGTGCCAGCAGCCAATTACAGGGGGCCTATGGCTACACCTTC. Amino acids: CASSQLQGAYGYTF.

V gene TRBV2 combines with J gene TRBJ1-1; 12 nucleotides line up with TRBD1. Germline CDR1 and CDR2: SNHLY and FYNNEI. With 9 bases clipped from V and 7 bases from J, the junction kept 12 bases outside the gene matches. The length of the CDR3 is 15 residues. This chain's CDR3 is CARTEPGTGGLEAFF. Here the CDR3 DNA reads TGTGCCAGGACGGAACCGGGGACAGGGGGCCTTGAAGCTTTCTTT.